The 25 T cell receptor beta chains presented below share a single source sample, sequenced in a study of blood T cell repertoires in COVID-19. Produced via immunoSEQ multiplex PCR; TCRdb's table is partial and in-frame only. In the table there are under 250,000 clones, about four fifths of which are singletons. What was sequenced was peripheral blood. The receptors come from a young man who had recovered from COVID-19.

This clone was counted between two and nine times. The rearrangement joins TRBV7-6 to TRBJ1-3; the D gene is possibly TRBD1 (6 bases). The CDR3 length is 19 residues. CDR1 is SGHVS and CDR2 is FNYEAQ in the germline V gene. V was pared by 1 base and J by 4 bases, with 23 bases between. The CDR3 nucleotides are TGTGCCAGCAGCTTAGGGGCAGGGGTCGTCCAGGGGATAGGAAACACCATATATTTT. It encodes CASSLGAGVVQGIGNTIYF.

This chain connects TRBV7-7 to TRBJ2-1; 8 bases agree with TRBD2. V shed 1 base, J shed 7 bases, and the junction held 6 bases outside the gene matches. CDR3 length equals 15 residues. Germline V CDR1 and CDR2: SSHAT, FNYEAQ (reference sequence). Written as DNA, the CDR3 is TGTGCCAGCAGCTTAGTGGCGGGGGGAGGTAATGAGCAGTTCTTC. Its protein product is CASSLVAGGGNEQFF.

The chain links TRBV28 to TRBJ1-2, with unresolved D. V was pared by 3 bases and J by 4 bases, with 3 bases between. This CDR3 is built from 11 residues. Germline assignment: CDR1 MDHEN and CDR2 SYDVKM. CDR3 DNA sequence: TGTGCCAGCAGTTTCGGCTATGGCTACACCTTC. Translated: CASSFGYGYTF.

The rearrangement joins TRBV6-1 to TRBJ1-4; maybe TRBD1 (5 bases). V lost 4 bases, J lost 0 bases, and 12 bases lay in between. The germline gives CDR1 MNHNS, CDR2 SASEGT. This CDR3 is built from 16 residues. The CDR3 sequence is CASSAGITPTNEKLFF. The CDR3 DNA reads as TGTGCCAGCAGTGCAGGGATTACTCCAACTAATGAAAAACTGTTTTTT.

CDR3 residues: CASSEITGTGDFTGELFF. The CDR3, as DNA: TGTGCCAGCAGTGAGATTACCGGGACAGGGGATTTCACCGGGGAGCTGTTTTTT. The chain couples TRBV25-1 to TRBJ2-2, with 10 bases aligning to TRBD1. Germline V gene lookup returns CDR1 MGHDK and CDR2 SYGVNS. V dropped 3 bases and J dropped 4; count of bases not matched to a gene: 11. The CDR3 is made up of 18 amino acids.

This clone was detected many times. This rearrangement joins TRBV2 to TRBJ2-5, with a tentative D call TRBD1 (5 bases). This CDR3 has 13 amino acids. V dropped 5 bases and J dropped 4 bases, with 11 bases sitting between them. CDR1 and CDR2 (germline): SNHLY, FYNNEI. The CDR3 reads CASSQGRAETQYF. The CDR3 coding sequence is TGTGCCAGCAGTCAGGGAAGAGCAGAGACCCAGTACTTC. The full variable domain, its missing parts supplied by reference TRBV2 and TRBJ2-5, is EPEVTQTPSHQVTQMGQEVILRCVPISNHLYFYWYRQILGQKVEFLVSFYNNEISEKSEIFDDQFSVERPDGSNFTLKIRSTKLEDSAMYFCASSQGRAETQYFGPGTRLLVL.

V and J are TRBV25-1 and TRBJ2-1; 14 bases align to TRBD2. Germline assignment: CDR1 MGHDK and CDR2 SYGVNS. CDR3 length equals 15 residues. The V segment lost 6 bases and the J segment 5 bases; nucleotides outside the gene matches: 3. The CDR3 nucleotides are TGTGCCAGCAGCGGGGGACTAGCGGGGGACAATGAGCAGTTCTTC. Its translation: CASSGGLAGDNEQFF.

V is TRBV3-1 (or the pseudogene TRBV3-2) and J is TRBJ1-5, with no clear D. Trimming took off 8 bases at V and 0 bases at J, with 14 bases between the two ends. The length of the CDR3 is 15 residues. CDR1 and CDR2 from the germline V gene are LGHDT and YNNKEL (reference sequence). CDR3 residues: CASGSQPYSNQPQHF. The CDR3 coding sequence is TGTGCCAGCGGCTCTCAACCTTATAGCAATCAGCCCCAGCATTTT.

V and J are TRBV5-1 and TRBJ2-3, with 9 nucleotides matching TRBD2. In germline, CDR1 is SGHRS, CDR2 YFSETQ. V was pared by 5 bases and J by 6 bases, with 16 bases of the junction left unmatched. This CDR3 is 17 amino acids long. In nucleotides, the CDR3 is TGCGCCAGCAGTTCCGGTGCGAGCGGGGGGACGAGGGATACGCAGTATTTT. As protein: CASSSGASGGTRDTQYF. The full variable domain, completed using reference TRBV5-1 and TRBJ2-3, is KAGVTQTPRYLIKTRGQQVTLSCSPISGHRSVSWYQQTPGQGLQFLFEYFSETQRNKGNFPGRFSGRQFSNSRSEMNVSTLELGDSALYLCASSSGASGGTRDTQYFGPGTRLTVL.

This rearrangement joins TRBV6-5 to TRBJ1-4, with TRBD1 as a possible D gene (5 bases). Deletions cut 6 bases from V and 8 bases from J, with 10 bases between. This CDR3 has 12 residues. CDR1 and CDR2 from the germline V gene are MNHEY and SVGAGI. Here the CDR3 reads CASRTDGEKLFF. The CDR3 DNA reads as TGTGCCAGCAGGACAGACGGGGAAAAACTGTTTTTT.

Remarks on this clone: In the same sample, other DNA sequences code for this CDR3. The CDR3 DNA is TGCAGTGCTAGTAGCGGGGGCCCTGGGACCGGGGAGCTGTTTTTT. It encodes CSASSGGPGTGELFF. The chain joins TRBV20-1 to TRBJ2-2, with 9 positions matching TRBD2. V dropped 3 bases and J dropped 5; count of bases not matched to a gene: 7. Germline V gene lookup returns CDR1 DFQATT and CDR2 SNEGSKA (reference sequence). The CDR3 has 15 amino acids.

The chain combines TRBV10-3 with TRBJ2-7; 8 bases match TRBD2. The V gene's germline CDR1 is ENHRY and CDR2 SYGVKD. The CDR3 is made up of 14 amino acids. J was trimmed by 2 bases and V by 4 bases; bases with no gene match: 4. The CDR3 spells CAISGGGTAYEQYF. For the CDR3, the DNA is TGTGCCATCAGTGGCGGGGGGACTGCCTACGAGCAGTACTTC.

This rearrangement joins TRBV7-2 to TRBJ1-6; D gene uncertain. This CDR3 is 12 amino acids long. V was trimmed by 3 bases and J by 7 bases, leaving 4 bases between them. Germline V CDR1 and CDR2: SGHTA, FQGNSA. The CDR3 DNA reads TGTGCCAGCAGCTTGACAAATTCACCCCTCCACTTT. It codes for CASSLTNSPLHF.

The CDR3 loop is CASSIIANYGYTF. The CDR3 DNA is TGTGCCAGTAGTATTATCGCTAACTATGGCTACACCTTC. The chain recombines TRBV19 with TRBJ1-2; D is undetermined. The CDR3 sequence is 13 residues long. The V end lost 3 bases, the J end lost 0 bases, and 5 bases lay between the germline ends. The germline V gene encodes CDR1 LNHDA and CDR2 SQIVND (reference sequence). Filled out from reference TRBV19 and TRBJ1-2, the complete variable domain reads DGGITQSPKYLFRKEGQNVTLSCEQNLNHDAMYWYRQDPGQGLRLIYYSQIVNDFQKGDIAEGYSVSREKKESFPLTVTSAQKNPTAFYLCASSIIANYGYTFGSGTRLTVV.

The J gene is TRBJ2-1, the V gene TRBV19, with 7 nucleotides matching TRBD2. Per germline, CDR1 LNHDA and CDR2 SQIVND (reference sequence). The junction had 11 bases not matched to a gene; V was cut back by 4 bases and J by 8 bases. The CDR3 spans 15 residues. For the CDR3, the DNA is TGTGCCAGTAGTAGGGCTCCGGGACTAACCCATGAGCAGTTCTTC. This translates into CASSRAPGLTHEQFF.

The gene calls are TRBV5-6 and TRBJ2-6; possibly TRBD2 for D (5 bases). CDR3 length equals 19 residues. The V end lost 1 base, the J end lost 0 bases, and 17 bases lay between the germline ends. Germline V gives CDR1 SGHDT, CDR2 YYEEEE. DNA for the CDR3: TGTGCCAGCAGCTTGCGTGTCTGGTGGAGGATCTCTGGGGCCAACGTCCTGACTTTC. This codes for CASSLRVWWRISGANVLTF.

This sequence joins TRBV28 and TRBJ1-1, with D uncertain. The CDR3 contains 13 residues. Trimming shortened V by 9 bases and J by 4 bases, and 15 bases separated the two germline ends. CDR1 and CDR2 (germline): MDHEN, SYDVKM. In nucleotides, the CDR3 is TGTGCCAGTAGCCCTCGAGTAGTCACTGAAGCTTTCTTT. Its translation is CASSPRVVTEAFF.

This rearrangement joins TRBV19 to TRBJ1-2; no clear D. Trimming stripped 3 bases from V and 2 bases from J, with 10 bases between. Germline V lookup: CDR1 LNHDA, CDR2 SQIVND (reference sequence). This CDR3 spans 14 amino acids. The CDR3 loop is CASSIRGRNYGYTF. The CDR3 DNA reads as TGTGCCAGTAGTATTCGGGGTAGGAACTATGGCTACACCTTC. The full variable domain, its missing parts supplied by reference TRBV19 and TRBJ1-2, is DGGITQSPKYLFRKEGQNVTLSCEQNLNHDAMYWYRQDPGQGLRLIYYSQIVNDFQKGDIAEGYSVSREKKESFPLTVTSAQKNPTAFYLCASSIRGRNYGYTFGSGTRLTVV.

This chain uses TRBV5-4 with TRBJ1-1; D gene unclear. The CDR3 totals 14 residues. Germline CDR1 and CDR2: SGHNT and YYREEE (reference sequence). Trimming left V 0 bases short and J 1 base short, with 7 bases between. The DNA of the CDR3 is TGTGCCAGCAGCTTGGTAACGGGGAACACTGAAGCTTTCTTT. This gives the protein CASSLVTGNTEAFF.

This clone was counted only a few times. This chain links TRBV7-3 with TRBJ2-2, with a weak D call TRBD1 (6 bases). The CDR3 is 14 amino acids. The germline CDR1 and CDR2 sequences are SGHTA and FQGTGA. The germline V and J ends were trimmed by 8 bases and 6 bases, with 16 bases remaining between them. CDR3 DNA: TGTGCCAGCGGGAAGGACAGTGCCGCCGGGGAGCTGTTTTTT. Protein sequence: CASGKDSAAGELFF.

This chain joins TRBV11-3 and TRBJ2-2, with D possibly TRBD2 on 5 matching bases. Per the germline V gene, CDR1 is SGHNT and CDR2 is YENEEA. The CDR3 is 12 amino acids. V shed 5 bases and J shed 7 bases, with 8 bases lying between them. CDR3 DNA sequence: TGTGCCAGCAGCCGAGAGGGCGGGGAGCTGTTTTTT. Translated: CASSREGGELFF. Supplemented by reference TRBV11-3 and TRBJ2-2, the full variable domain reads EAGVVQSPRYKIIEKKQPVAFWCNPISGHNTLYWYLQNLGQGPELLIRYENEEAVDDSQLPKDRFSAERLKGVDSTLKIQPAELGDSAVYLCASSREGGELFFGEGSRLTVL.

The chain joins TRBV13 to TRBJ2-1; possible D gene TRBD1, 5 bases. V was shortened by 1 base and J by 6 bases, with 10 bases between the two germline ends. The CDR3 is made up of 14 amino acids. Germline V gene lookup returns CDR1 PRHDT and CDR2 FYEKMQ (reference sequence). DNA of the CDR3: TGTGCCAGCAGCTTAGAAGGGGCCGTCAATGAGCAGTTCTTC. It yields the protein CASSLEGAVNEQFF.

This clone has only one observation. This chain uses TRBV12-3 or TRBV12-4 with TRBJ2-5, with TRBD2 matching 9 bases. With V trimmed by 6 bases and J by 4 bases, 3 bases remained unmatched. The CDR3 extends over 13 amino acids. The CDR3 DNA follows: TGTGCCAGCAGGCTAGCGGGGCTAGAGACCCAGTACTTC. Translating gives CASRLAGLETQYF.

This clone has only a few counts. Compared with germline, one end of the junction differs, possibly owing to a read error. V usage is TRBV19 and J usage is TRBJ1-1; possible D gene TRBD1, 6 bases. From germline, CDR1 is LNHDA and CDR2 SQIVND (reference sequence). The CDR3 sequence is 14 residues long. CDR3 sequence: CASSMNSQGTTPHF. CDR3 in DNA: TGTGCCAGTAGTATGAATTCTCAGGGGACTACCCCCCATTTT.

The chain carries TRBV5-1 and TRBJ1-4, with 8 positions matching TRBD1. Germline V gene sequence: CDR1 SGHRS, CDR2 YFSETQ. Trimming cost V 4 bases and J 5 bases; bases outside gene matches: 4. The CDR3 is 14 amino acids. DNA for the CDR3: TGCGCCAGCAGCGTGACAGGGGCCAATGAAAAACTGTTTTTT. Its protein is CASSVTGANEKLFF.